This entry concerns a single T cell receptor (beta chain). What it recognizes is unknown. The germline V gene encodes CDR1 SGHRS and CDR2 YFSETQ. V lost 4 bases and J 1 base, leaving 9 bases between the germline ends. The CDR3 extends over 13 amino acids. Assay: immunoSEQ multiplex PCR; the TCRdb copy retains only in-frame clones and omits some. The data contain roughly 6,000 clones, 60% to 80% of them seen just once; the ten biggest clones take up roughly 30%. The data stem from a study of T cell clonotyping in hematopoietic cell transplantation. Study results and caveats: CD4 and CD8 repertoire contributions could not be separated without sorting. After transplant, recipient diversity fell while pathologically expanded clonotypes grew through day 180. Graft donor and pretransplant recipient Inverse Simpson Index values predicted broader posttransplant TCR diversity.

Recipients were bled about 28 days pretransplant and at posttransplant days 30, 100, 180. Sequenced here: PBMCs, sampled 100 days after allogeneic stem cell transplant. This sequence was found in a female patient aged 30 to 45 who had an allogeneic stem cell transplant, so the T cells may come from the graft donor. Some clones in this sample may be carry-over from other donors' samples. J is TRBJ2-7 and V is TRBV5-1; D is ambiguous. The CDR3 is CASSIRDSYEQYF. CDR3 sequence (DNA): TGCGCCAGCAGCATCAGAGATTCCTACGAGCAGTACTTC.